This T cell receptor (beta chain) was found in a study of T cell responses to AZD1222 COVID-19 vaccine. Samples with a second dose at about 4 or about 12 weeks were pooled together. CDR1 and CDR2 from the germline V gene are SGHNT and YENEEA. The CDR3 is 15 residues long. Unmatched junction bases numbered 11, after V lost 5 bases and J lost 7 bases. Profiling relied on immunoSEQ multiplex PCR, and the TCRdb table lists in-frame clones only, not all of them. The repertoire holds about 70,000 clones, with 83% as singletons. The starting material was peripheral blood, obtained 28 days after the second AZD1222 dose. The clonotype was recovered from an adult who received the AZD1222 COVID-19 vaccine. The gene calls are TRBV11-3 and TRBJ2-1; 7 bases fit TRBD2. The CDR3 sequence: CASSPSGGGRNEQFF. In nucleotides, the CDR3 is TGTGCCAGCAGCCCTAGTGGGGGGGGGAGGAATGAGCAGTTCTTC.